This T cell receptor beta chain appears in the sequencing data of a study of cytomegalovirus exposure and HLA in healthy donors. The PCR used 60 Vbeta and 13 Jbeta primers. Sequencing was performed with immunoSEQ multiplex PCR; in TCRdb, only in-frame clones are kept and a portion is missing. The data show nearly 95,000 clones, with about 8% seen just once and approximately 2.5% held by the top ten. This clone was counted only a few times. Healthy bone marrow donors made up the donor group. The receptor comes from a man aged 50 to 60 in good health and CMV-seronegative. The sequencing sample was made of PBMCs.

The CDR3 region is CSVFGQGGDTQYF. The CDR3 region has the DNA TGCAGCGTTTTTGGACAGGGGGGAGATACGCAGTATTTT. The gene calls are TRBV29-1 and TRBJ2-3, with 10 positions matching TRBD1. V lost 5 bases to trimming and J lost 5 bases; unmatched junction nucleotides: 4. Germline values: CDR1 SQVTM, CDR2 ANQGSEA. This CDR3 contains 13 residues.